This entry describes one T cell receptor (beta chain). This sample stems from a study of neoadjuvant nivolumab and ipilimumab in lung cancer. The protocol was immunoSEQ multiplex PCR, while the TCRdb copy is restricted to in-frame clones and leaves out a portion. The sample shows over 25,000 clones, 75% to 80% of them seen only once. This clonotype was sampled from an adult with non-small cell lung cancer. The sequenced sample was tumor tissue, obtained after neoadjuvant nivolumab, alone or with ipilimumab, at or shortly before surgery.

The CDR3 DNA reads as TGTGCCAGCAGTGAAACAGGGGGACAAGAGACCCAGTACTTC. Amino acids: CASSETGGQETQYF. The rearrangement uses TRBV6-1 and TRBJ2-5, with TRBD1 matching 8 bases. This CDR3 is built from 14 residues. Germline V CDR1 and CDR2: MNHNS, SASEGT. The trim removed 2 bases at V and 2 bases at J, leaving 1 base unmatched.